This T cell receptor (beta chain) is drawn from a study of cytomegalovirus exposure and HLA in healthy donors. This clone was seen a handful of times. Its target is not known. With 60 Vbeta and 13 Jbeta primers, the PCR was carried out. The authors' processing: A follow-up analysis tallied around 80 million unique TCR beta chains, some 9.9 million shared. TCRdb keeps only in-frame clones here, not all; method: immunoSEQ multiplex PCR. V and J calls and clone size are given by that table; D and trimming were obtained from the DNA. This table holds 140,000 or so clones, about three fifths found once. Study findings and constraints: Being productive about 90% or about 30% of the time was typical of most TCR beta V segments in an earlier analysis. An analysis was carried out at a later point. It showed that HLA-associated TCR beta chains were more clonally expanded than equally common non-associated chains.

Germline CDR1 is SEHNR and CDR2 is FQNEAQ (reference sequence). V lost 5 bases, J lost 5 bases, and 16 bases lay in between. The length of the CDR3 is 15 residues. This rearrangement joins TRBV7-9 to TRBJ2-1, with a weak D call TRBD2 (5 bases). Sequencing input: PBMCs. The TCR sequence derives from a male donor in good health and CMV-seronegative. The CDR3: CASSPFERRNNEQFF. In DNA, the CDR3 is TGTGCCAGCAGCCCTTTTGAGCGGAGAAACAATGAGCAGTTCTTC.